This T cell receptor beta chain was retrieved from a study of shared clonotypes between healthy human individuals. It was CD45RO-negative cells, positively selected for CCR7, that made up naive CD8 cells, with terminally differentiated effector memory CD45RA+ cells excluded. Profiling relied on immunoSEQ multiplex PCR, and the TCRdb table lists in-frame clones only, not all of them. The profile shows some 740,000 clones, more than 85% of them singletons. The CDR3 runs 18 residues. Source material: naive CD8+ T cells sorted from blood. The chain is built from TRBV21-1 and TRBJ2-7; the table's D gene call, TRBD2, was not cross checked with the DNA. TRBV21-1 is termed a pseudogene. The TCR sequence derives from a man between 25 and 39 years old in good health. The CDR3 is CASSKGAQREHHKYEQYF. Written as DNA, the CDR3 is TGTGCCAGCAGCAAAGGGGCTCAGCGGGAACACCACAAGTACGAGCAGTACTTC.